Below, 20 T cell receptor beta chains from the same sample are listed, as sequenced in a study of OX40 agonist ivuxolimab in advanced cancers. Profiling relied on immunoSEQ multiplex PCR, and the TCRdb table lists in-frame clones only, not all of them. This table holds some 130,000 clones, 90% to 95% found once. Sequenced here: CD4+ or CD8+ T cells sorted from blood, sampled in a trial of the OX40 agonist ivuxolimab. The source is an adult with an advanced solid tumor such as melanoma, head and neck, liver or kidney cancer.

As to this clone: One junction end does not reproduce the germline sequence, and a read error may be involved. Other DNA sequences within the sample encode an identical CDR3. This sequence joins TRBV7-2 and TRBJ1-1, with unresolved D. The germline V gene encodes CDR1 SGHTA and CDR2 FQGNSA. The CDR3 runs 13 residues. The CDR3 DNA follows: TGTGCCAGCAGTTTAGAGCCCAACACTGAAGCTTTCTTT. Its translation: CASSLEPNTEAFF. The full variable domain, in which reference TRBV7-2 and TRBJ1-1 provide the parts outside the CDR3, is GAGVSQSPSNKVTEKGKDVELRCDPISGHTALYWYRQSLGQGLEFLIYFQGNSAPDKSGLPSDRFSAERTGGSVSTLTIQRTQQEDSAVYLCASSLEPNTEAFFGQGTRLTVV.

The CDR3 sequence: CASSGRGSGGIIAGETQYF. The DNA for the CDR3 is TGTGCCAGCAGCGGCCGGGGGAGCGGGGGAATCATAGCTGGGGAGACCCAGTACTTC. The chain employs TRBV7-2 and TRBJ2-5; 8 positions agree with TRBD2. The CDR3 is 19 amino acids. Germline loops: CDR1 SGHTA, CDR2 FQGNSA. V dropped 5 bases and J dropped 5; count of bases not matched to a gene: 22.

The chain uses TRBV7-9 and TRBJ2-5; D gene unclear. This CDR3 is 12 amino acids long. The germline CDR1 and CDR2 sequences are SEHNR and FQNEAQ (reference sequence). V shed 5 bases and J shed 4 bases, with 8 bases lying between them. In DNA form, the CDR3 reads TGTGCCAGCAGCCAACCCCCAGAGACCCAGTACTTC. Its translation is CASSQPPETQYF.

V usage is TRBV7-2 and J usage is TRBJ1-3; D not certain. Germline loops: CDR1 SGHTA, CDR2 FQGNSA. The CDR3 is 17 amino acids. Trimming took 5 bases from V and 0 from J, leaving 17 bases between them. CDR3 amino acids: CASSQGRDSSSGNTIYF. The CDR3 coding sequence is TGTGCCAGCAGCCAAGGAAGGGATTCTAGCTCTGGAAACACCATATATTTT.

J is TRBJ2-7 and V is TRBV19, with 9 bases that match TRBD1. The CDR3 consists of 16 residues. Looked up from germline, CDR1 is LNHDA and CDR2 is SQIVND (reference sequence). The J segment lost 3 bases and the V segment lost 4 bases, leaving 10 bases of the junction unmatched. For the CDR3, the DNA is TGTGCCAGTAGTACCCATCCGGGACAGGGTGACTACGAGCAGTACTTC. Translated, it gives CASSTHPGQGDYEQYF.

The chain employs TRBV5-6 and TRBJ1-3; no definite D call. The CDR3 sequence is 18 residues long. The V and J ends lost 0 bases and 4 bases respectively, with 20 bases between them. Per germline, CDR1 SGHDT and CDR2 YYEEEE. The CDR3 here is CASSLAARNLYLGNTIYF. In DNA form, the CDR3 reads TGTGCCAGCAGCTTGGCCGCTAGGAATCTATATCTCGGAAACACCATATATTTT.

The CDR3 spells CASSLGRQGIYGYTF. The CDR3 nucleotides are TGTGCCAGCAGTTTAGGCCGACAGGGGATCTATGGCTACACCTTC. The chain combines TRBV27 with TRBJ1-2, with TRBD1 identical over 8 bases. Germline CDR1 and CDR2: MNHEY and SMNVEV (reference sequence). The ends lost 2 bases at V and 4 bases at J; junction bases unmatched: 6. The CDR3 loop spans 15 amino acids.

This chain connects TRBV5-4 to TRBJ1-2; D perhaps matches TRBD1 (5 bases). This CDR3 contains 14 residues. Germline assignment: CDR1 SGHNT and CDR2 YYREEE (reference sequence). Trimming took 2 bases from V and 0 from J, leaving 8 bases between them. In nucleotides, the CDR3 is TGTGCCAGCAGCTTTGGACAAGCTAACTATGGCTACACCTTC. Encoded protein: CASSFGQANYGYTF.

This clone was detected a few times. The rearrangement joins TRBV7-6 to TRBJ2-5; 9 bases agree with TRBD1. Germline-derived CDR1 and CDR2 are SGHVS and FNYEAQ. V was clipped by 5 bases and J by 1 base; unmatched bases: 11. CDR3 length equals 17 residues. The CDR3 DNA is TGTGCCAGCAGCCGCGGGACAGGGACGACCGGCCAAGAGACCCAGTACTTC. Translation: CASSRGTGTTGQETQYF. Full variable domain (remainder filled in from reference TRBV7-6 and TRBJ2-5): GAGVSQSPRYKVTKRGQDVALRCDPISGHVSLYWYRQALGQGPEFLTYFNYEAQQDKSGLPNDRFSAERPEGSISTLTIQRTEQRDSAMYRCASSRGTGTTGQETQYFGPGTRLLVL.

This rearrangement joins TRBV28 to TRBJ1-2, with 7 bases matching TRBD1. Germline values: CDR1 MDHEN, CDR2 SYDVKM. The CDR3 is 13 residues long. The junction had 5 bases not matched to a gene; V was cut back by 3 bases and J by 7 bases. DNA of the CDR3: TGTGCCAGCAGTTTGGGAGGGGGCGTTGGCTACACCTTC. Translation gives CASSLGGGVGYTF.

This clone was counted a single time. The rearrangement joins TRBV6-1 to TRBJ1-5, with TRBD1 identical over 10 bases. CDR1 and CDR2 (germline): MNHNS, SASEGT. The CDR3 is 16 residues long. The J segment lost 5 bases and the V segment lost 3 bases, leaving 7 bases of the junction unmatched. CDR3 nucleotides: TGTGCCAGCAGTGATCCTGACAGGGGGCGCGATCAGCCCCAGCATTTT. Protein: CASSDPDRGRDQPQHF.

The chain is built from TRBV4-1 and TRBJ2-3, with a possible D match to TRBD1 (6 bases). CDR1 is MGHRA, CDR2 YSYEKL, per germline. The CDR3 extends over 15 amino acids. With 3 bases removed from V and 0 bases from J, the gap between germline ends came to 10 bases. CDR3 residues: CASSHLGQSTDTQYF. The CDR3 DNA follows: TGCGCCAGCAGCCATCTCGGACAGAGCACAGATACGCAGTATTTT.

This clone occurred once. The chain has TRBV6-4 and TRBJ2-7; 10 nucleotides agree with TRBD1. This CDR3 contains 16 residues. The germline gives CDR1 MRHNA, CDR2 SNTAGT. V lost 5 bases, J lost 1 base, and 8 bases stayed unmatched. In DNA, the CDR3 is TGTGCCAGCAGTTTTGGACAGGGGGGTCCTTCCTACGAGCAGTACTTC. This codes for CASSFGQGGPSYEQYF.

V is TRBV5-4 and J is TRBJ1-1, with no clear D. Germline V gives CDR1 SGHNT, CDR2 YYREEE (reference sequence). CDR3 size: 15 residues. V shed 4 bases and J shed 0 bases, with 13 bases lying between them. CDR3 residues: CASSRKVTLNTEAFF. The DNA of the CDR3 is TGTGCCAGCAGCCGCAAAGTAACCCTGAACACTGAAGCTTTCTTT.

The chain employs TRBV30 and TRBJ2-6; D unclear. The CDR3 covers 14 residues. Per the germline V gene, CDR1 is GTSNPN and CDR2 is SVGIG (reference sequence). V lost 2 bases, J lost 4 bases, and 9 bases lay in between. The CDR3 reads CAWSQYSGANVLTF. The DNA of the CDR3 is TGTGCCTGGAGTCAATATAGCGGGGCCAACGTCCTGACTTTC.

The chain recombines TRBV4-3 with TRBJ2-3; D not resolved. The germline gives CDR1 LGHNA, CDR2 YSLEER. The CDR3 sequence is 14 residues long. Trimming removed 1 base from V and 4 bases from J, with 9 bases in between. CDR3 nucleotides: TGCGCCAGCAGCCAAGCGAAGGTATCAGATACGCAGTATTTT. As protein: CASSQAKVSDTQYF.

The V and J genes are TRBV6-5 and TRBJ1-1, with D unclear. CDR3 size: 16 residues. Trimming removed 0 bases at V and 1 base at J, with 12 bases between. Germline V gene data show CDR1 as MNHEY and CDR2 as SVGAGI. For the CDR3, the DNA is TGTGCCAGCAGTTACTCGAGGTTTTCCCAGAACACTGAAGCTTTCTTT. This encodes CASSYSRFSQNTEAFF.

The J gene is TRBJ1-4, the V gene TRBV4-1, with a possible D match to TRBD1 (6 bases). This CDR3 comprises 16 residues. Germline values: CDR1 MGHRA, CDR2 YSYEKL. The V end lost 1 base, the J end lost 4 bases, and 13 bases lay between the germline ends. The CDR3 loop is CASSQGTGRVNEKLFF. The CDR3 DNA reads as TGCGCCAGCAGCCAAGGTACAGGGAGGGTTAATGAAAAACTGTTTTTT.

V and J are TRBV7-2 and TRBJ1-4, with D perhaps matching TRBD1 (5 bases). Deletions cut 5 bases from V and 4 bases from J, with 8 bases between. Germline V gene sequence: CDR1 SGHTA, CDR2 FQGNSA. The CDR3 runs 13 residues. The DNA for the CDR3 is TGTGCCAGCAGCCGACAGAGTAATGAAAAACTGTTTTTT. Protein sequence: CASSRQSNEKLFF.

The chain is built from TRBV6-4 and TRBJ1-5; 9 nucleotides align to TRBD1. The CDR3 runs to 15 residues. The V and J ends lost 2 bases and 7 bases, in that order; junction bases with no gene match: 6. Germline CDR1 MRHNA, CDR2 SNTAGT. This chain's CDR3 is CASSDRTGALQPQHF. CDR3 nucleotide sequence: TGTGCCAGCAGTGACCGGACAGGGGCCTTACAGCCCCAGCATTTT.